Listed below are T cell receptor beta chains from one sample, sequenced in a study of PD-1 blockade in classical Hodgkin lymphoma. The protocol was immunoSEQ multiplex PCR, while the TCRdb copy is restricted to in-frame clones and leaves out a portion. This table holds 5,500 to 6,500 clones, approximately 80% found once. This specimen was CD4+ T cells from blood, taken at baseline. The origin of the receptors is a human donor with classical Hodgkin lymphoma. Each CDR3 is given with its conserved first and last residue. A D gene is named only where the DNA matches it firmly. Rows give clone size only sometimes, using once, few, many, or a class for an expanded clone.

D gene | clone size | J gene | V gene | CDR3 protein | CDR3 DNA
TRBD2 | . | TRBJ2-1 | TRBV5-6 | CASSLVAGDLSYNEQFF | TGTGCCAGCAGCTTGGTGGCGGGGGACCTCTCCTACAATGAGCAGTTCTTC
. | . | TRBJ1-2 | TRBV5-1 | CASSLDGTYGYTF | TGCGCCAGCAGCTTGGACGGCACCTATGGCTACACCTTC
. | few | TRBJ1-5 | TRBV2 | CAWAMRAHF | TGTGCCTGGGCCATGAGGGCCCATTTT
. | . | TRBJ1-2 | TRBV10-2 | CASSVTENYGYTF | TGCGCCAGCAGTGTTACTGAGAACTATGGCTACACCTTC
. | once | TRBJ1-1 | TRBV7-6 | CASSGTVNTEAFF | TGTGCCAGCTCAGGGACGGTGAACACTGAAGCTTTCTTT
. | . | TRBJ2-3 | TRBV7-9 | CASSLVGQGADTQYF | TGTGCCAGCAGCTTAGTTGGCCAGGGCGCAGATACGCAGTATTTT
. | . | TRBJ2-4 | TRBV28 | CASSPWPTATKNIQYF | TGTGCCAGCAGTCCGTGGCCGACAGCGACAAAAAACATTCAGTACTTC
. | . | TRBJ1-2 | TRBV28 | CASSLRANYGYTF | TGTGCCAGCAGTTTGCGGGCTAACTATGGCTACACCTTC
. | . | TRBJ2-7 | TRBV5-4 | CASSLAGGTFLGQYF | TGTGCCAGCAGCTTGGCTGGCGGCACATTTTTGGGGCAGTACTTC
. | . | TRBJ2-2 | TRBV5-4 | CASSLDLAGTGELFF | TGTGCCAGCAGCTTGGATCTCGCGGGTACCGGGGAGCTGTTTTTT
. | . | TRBJ2-1 | TRBV9 | CASSVVGSVGYNEQFF | TGTGCCAGCAGCGTAGTAGGAAGCGTAGGCTACAATGAGCAGTTCTTC
. | . | TRBJ2-6 | TRBV27 | CASSSGFPGYKVGLQSRANVLTF | TGTGCCAGCAGTTCTGGTTTTCCTGGCTACAAAGTCGGGCTACAAAGTCGGGCCAACGTCCTGACTTTC
TRBD2 | few | TRBJ2-7 | TRBV28 | CASRGRGADTYEQYF | TGTGCCAGCAGAGGGAGGGGCGCTGATACCTACGAGCAGTACTTC
. | . | TRBJ1-2 | TRBV5-5 | CASSPSGPYGYTF | TGTGCCAGCAGCCCCTCGGGTCCCTATGGCTACACCTTC
. | . | TRBJ1-1 | TRBV5-6 | CATTLWTLNTEAFF | TGTGCCACCACCCTTTGGACCTTGAACACTGAAGCTTTCTTT
. | . | TRBJ2-1 | TRBV29-1 | CSGDFSYNEQFF | TGCAGCGGCGACTTTTCCTACAATGAGCAGTTCTTC
TRBD2 | . | TRBJ2-3 | TRBV4-1 | CASSQGLAGAYTQYF | TGCGCCAGCAGCCAGGGGCTAGCGGGGGCGTATACGCAGTATTTT
. | . | TRBJ2-1 | TRBV11-2 | CASSRGLVGYNEQFF | TGTGCCAGCAGCCGCGGACTGGTGGGATACAATGAGCAGTTCTTC
TRBD1 | . | TRBJ2-1 | TRBV16 | CASSQSGPDRGSYNEQFF | TGTGCCAGCAGCCAATCGGGACCGGACAGGGGATCCTACAATGAGCAGTTCTTC
. | . | TRBJ1-1 | TRBV15 | CATSSRTYGAAGTEAFF | TGTGCCACCAGCAGCCGCACCTACGGGGCGGCGGGCACTGAAGCTTTCTTT
. | . | TRBJ2-3 | TRBV5-1 | CASSMQPGARRADTQYF | TGCGCCAGCAGCATGCAACCAGGGGCCCGAAGAGCAGATACGCAGTATTTT
. | . | TRBJ1-1 | TRBV10-2 | CASSESGGRANTEAFF | TGCGCCAGCAGTGAGTCGGGGGGACGGGCGAACACTGAAGCTTTCTTT
. | few | TRBJ1-5 | TRBV25-1 | CASRSGVGNQPQHF | TGTGCCAGCAGATCTGGGGTTGGCAATCAGCCCCAGCATTTT
. | . | TRBJ1-1 | TRBV6-6 | CASSPTGNTEAFF | TGTGCCAGCAGCCCGACAGGGAACACTGAAGCTTTCTTT
. | once | TRBJ1-4 | TRBV25-1 | CASSEYRGRNEKLFF | TGTGCCAGCAGTGAATATAGGGGCCGTAATGAAAAACTGTTTTTT
. | few | TRBJ1-2 | TRBV6-6 | CASSSTVDLSGYTF | TGTGCCAGCAGTTCTACAGTAGACCTATCAGGCTACACCTTC
TRBD2 | . | TRBJ2-7 | TRBV7-2 | CASSFGGGAVWEQYF | TGTGCCAGCAGCTTTGGCGGGGGAGCTGTCTGGGAGCAGTACTTC
. | . | TRBJ2-3 | TRBV11-2 | CASSPGAGGLDTQYF | TGTGCCAGCAGCCCAGGGGCCGGGGGGTTAGATACGCAGTATTTT
TRBD1 | . | TRBJ2-6 | TRBV19 | CASSIGYRGSGANVLTF | TGTGCCAGTAGTATAGGGTACAGGGGCTCTGGGGCCAACGTCCTGACTTTC
TRBD1 | . | TRBJ1-6 | TRBV28 | CASSSHATGGQSPLHF | TGTGCCAGCAGTTCCCACGCTACAGGGGGCCAATCACCCCTCCACTTT
. | . | TRBJ1-6 | TRBV7-3 | CASSLRGARGNSPLHF | TGTGCCAGCAGCTTGAGGGGGGCCCGCGGGAATTCACCCCTCCACTTT
. | once | TRBJ2-5 | TRBV7-2 | CASSSLGQETQYF | TGTGCCAGCAGCTCACTAGGCCAAGAGACCCAGTACTTC
. | . | TRBJ1-5 | TRBV7-2 | CASSLGLNQPQHF | TGTGCCAGCAGCTTAGGGCTAAATCAGCCCCAGCATTTT
TRBD1 | . | TRBJ1-2 | TRBV28 | CASSPGTVVGYTF | TGTGCCAGCAGTCCCGGGACAGTCGTTGGCTACACCTTC
TRBD2 | . | TRBJ2-2 | TRBV30 | CAWSAWRGGSTGELFF | TGTGCCTGGAGTGCCTGGCGGGGGGGTAGCACCGGGGAGCTGTTTTTT
. | . | TRBJ1-2 | TRBV19 | CASSLPGPYYGYTF | TGTGCCAGTAGTCTCCCGGGACCGTACTATGGCTACACCTTC
. | . | TRBJ1-6 | TRBV5-6 | CASRITSSYNSPLHF | TGTGCCAGCAGGATAACGAGCTCCTATAATTCACCCCTCCACTTT
. | . | TRBJ1-1 | TRBV9 | CASSPDGSYTEAFF | TGTGCCAGCAGCCCCGACGGTTCTTACACTGAAGCTTTCTTT
. | . | TRBJ1-2 | TRBV28 | CASSPPGYGYTF | TGTGCCAGCAGTCCCCCAGGCTATGGCTACACCTTC
. | . | TRBJ1-2 | TRBV6-1 | CASSEMFSYGYTF | TGTGCCAGCAGTGAAATGTTTAGCTATGGCTACACCTTC
. | once | TRBJ1-2 | TRBV7-9 | CASSPGTVNYGYTF | TGTGCCAGCAGCCCTGGGACCGTTAACTATGGCTACACCTTC
. | once | TRBJ2-4 | TRBV5-1 | CASRVRSGVDIQYF | TGCGCCAGCAGGGTTCGGTCGGGGGTGGACATTCAGTACTTC
. | . | TRBJ1-2 | TRBV11-2 | CASSGWTERANYGYTF | TGTGCCAGCAGTGGGTGGACAGAACGGGCTAACTATGGCTACACCTTC